This TCR beta chain was documented in a study of T cell responses to AZD1222 COVID-19 vaccine. Broader study findings: At study baseline, merely a handful of AZD1222 recipients were seropositive.

V was clipped by 0 bases and J by 3 bases, with 15 bases between them. The CDR3 is 16 residues long. Germline assignment: CDR1 SGHRS and CDR2 YFSETQ. Of note for this clone: Antigen: not known.

Generated by immunoSEQ multiplex PCR, the TCRdb table keeps only in-frame clones and is missing some. Among under 95,000 clones, 75% to 90% were seen once, and the ten largest hold 2.4%. Sequences were derived from peripheral blood, sampled on day 0 of AZD1222 vaccination. The genes are TRBV5-1 and TRBJ1-1; maybe TRBD1 (5 bases). This receptor was identified in an adult in good health. CDR3 loop: CASSLANFGAYTEAFF. CDR3 bases: TGCGCCAGCAGCTTGGCCAACTTTGGGGCGTACACTGAAGCTTTCTTT.